These 21 T cell receptor beta chains originate from one sample sequenced in a study of OX40 agonist ivuxolimab in advanced cancers. Using immunoSEQ multiplex PCR, the repertoire was profiled, and TCRdb retains in-frame clones only, with some absent. The sample has some 38,000 clones; 80% to 90% are singletons. Sequences were derived from CD4+ or CD8+ T cells sorted from blood, sampled in a trial of the OX40 agonist ivuxolimab. Source of these receptors: an adult with an advanced solid tumor such as melanoma, head and neck, liver or kidney cancer.

This clone was detected once. The V call is TRBV18, the J call TRBJ2-3; 7 nucleotides line up with TRBD2. The trim removed 3 bases at V and 1 base at J, leaving 4 bases unmatched. Germline V lookup: CDR1 KGHSH, CDR2 LQKENI. The CDR3 contains 15 residues. In DNA, the CDR3 is TGTGCCAGCTCACCGCAGGCGGGGGGCACAGATACGCAGTATTTT. Its protein is CASSPQAGGTDTQYF.

The chain recombines TRBV27 with TRBJ2-1; D remains ambiguous. CDR1 MNHEY and CDR2 SMNVEV come from the germline V gene (reference sequence). Trimming took off 5 bases at V and 12 bases at J, with 14 bases between the two ends. The CDR3 loop spans 12 amino acids. The DNA for the CDR3 is TGTGCCAGCAGTCAACGGCGGCAAGGGCAGTTCTTC. Its protein product is CASSQRRQGQFF.

This clone was detected once. No conserved phenylalanine or tryptophan ends this CDR3, so it is likely a read error. The chain uses TRBV6-6 and TRBJ1-6, with D uncertain. Germline V CDR1 and CDR2: MNHNY, SVGAGI (reference sequence). Between the trimmed V and J ends, which lost 6 bases and 8 bases, there was a span of 11 bases. This CDR3 comprises 13 residues. CDR3: CASSLDGDSPLHL. The DNA for the CDR3 is TGTGCCAGCAGCTTAGACGGAGATTCACCCCTCCACCTT.

The chain employs TRBV29-1 and TRBJ2-1; a possible D gene is TRBD1 (6 bases). Germline V gene lookup returns CDR1 SQVTM and CDR2 ANQGSEA. The CDR3 spans 13 residues. V lost 4 bases to trimming and J lost 12 bases, with 19 bases between them. The CDR3 coding sequence is TGCAGCGTTGGGACCAGCACAGGGAGTCGGCAGTTCTTC. Amino acid sequence: CSVGTSTGSRQFF.

The genes are TRBV11-2 and TRBJ1-1; D unclear. Per the germline V gene, CDR1 is SGHAT and CDR2 is FQNNGV. The CDR3 covers 13 residues. The V end was cut by 5 bases, the J end by 0 bases, with 7 bases between. CDR3 loop: CASSETMNTEAFF. CDR3 bases: TGTGCCAGCAGCGAGACAATGAACACTGAAGCTTTCTTT.

The genes are TRBV4-1 and TRBJ1-6; weak D call: TRBD1 (5 bases). The CDR3 is 17 residues long. Deletions cut 0 bases from V and 6 bases from J, with 15 bases between. Germline V gene lookup returns CDR1 MGHRA and CDR2 YSYEKL. The CDR3, as DNA: TGCGCCAGCAGCCAAGAGGTTACCGGGGCGGGTAATTCACCCCTCCACTTT. Its protein product is CASSQEVTGAGNSPLHF.

The chain joins TRBV2 to TRBJ1-5; TRBD1 might be the D (5 bases). The CDR3 runs to 15 residues. The V gene lost 4 bases and the J gene lost 5 bases, with 15 bases spanning the gap. From germline, CDR1 is SNHLY and CDR2 FYNNEI. CDR3 amino acids: CASSGGQAQDQPQHF. The CDR3 bases are TGTGCCAGCAGTGGTGGGCAGGCACAGGATCAGCCCCAGCATTTT.

The chain couples TRBV6-5 to TRBJ2-4; TRBD2 is a possible D gene (5 bases). V was cut by 5 bases and J by 0 bases, with 8 bases left in between. Per the germline V gene, CDR1 is MNHEY and CDR2 is SVGAGI. The CDR3 loop spans 14 amino acids. CDR3 residues: CASSPGLAKNIQYF. For the CDR3, the DNA is TGTGCCAGCAGTCCGGGGTTAGCCAAAAACATTCAGTACTTC.

As regards this clone: Given the absence of the conserved phenylalanine or tryptophan at the CDR3 end, a read error is likely. The DNA is left out, because the CDR3 cannot be placed on it with certainty; the CDR3 is given as TCRdb lists it. The CDR3 here is CSVWRDSGNPPPFIL. The J gene is TRBJ1-2, the V gene TRBV29-1. Including both end residues, the CDR3 is 15 amino acids long. Germline values: CDR1 SQVTM, CDR2 ANQGSEA.

V and J are TRBV5-1 and TRBJ2-2; a weak D match, TRBD1 (6 bases). Germline CDR1 and CDR2: SGHRS and YFSETQ. Trimming removed 5 bases from V and 1 base from J, with 9 bases in between. The CDR3 is 14 amino acids. The CDR3 protein is CASSETGNTGELFF. The CDR3 nucleotides are TGCGCCAGCAGTGAGACAGGGAACACCGGGGAGCTGTTTTTT.

V is TRBV7-7 and J is TRBJ2-5, with TRBD1 matching 8 bases. The CDR3 has 16 amino acids. CDR1 is SSHAT and CDR2 is FNYEAQ in the germline V gene (reference sequence). The trim removed 1 base at V and 5 bases at J, leaving 9 bases unmatched. This CDR3 is CASSLGWYRGLETQYF. CDR3 sequence (DNA): TGTGCCAGCAGCTTAGGGTGGTACAGGGGGTTGGAGACCCAGTACTTC.

The CDR3 loop reads CASSTTGYSNQPQHF. The CDR3 bases are TGTGCCAGCAGCACGACGGGGTATAGCAATCAGCCCCAGCATTTT. The chain uses TRBV5-5 and TRBJ1-5; D is ambiguous. The CDR3 consists of 15 residues. CDR1 and CDR2 (germline): SGHKS, YYEKEE (reference sequence). Trimming shortened V by 4 bases and J by 0 bases, and 11 bases separated the two germline ends. Together with reference TRBV5-5 and TRBJ1-5, the CDR3 gives the full variable domain: DAGVTQSPTHLIKTRGQQVTLRCSPISGHKSVSWYQQVLGQGPQFIFQYYEKEERGRGNFPDRFSARQFPNYSSELNVNALLLGDSALYLCASSTTGYSNQPQHFGDGTRLSIL.

The chain couples TRBV7-9 to TRBJ2-1; D ambiguous. CDR1 is SEHNR and CDR2 is FQNEAQ in the germline V gene (reference sequence). The germline V and J ends were trimmed by 5 bases and 0 bases, with 11 bases remaining between them. The length of the CDR3 is 15 residues. The CDR3 is CASSPGDLSYNEQFF. CDR3 coding DNA: TGTGCCAGCAGCCCAGGTGACCTCTCCTACAATGAGCAGTTCTTC. The variable domain in full, completed from reference TRBV7-9 and TRBJ2-1, reads DTGVSQNPRHKITKRGQNVTFRCDPISEHNRLYWYRQTLGQGPEFLTYFQNEAQLEKSRLLSDRFSAERPKGSFSTLEIQRTEQGDSAMYLCASSPGDLSYNEQFFGPGTRLTVL.

The rearrangement joins TRBV7-6 to TRBJ1-1, with TRBD1 as a possible D gene (6 bases). The length of the CDR3 is 13 residues. CDR1 is SGHVS and CDR2 is FNYEAQ in the germline V gene. The V gene lost 2 bases and the J gene lost 4 bases, with 8 bases spanning the gap. The DNA for the CDR3 is TGTGCCAGCAGCTTATCAGGGGCCACTGAAGCTTTCTTT. Protein: CASSLSGATEAFF. The entire variable domain, with the rest obtained from reference TRBV7-6 and TRBJ1-1, is as follows: GAGVSQSPRYKVTKRGQDVALRCDPISGHVSLYWYRQALGQGPEFLTYFNYEAQQDKSGLPNDRFSAERPEGSISTLTIQRTEQRDSAMYRCASSLSGATEAFFGQGTRLTVV.

V gene TRBV5-1 combines with J gene TRBJ1-1, with D possibly TRBD1 on 5 matching bases. V lost 2 bases to trimming and J lost 1 base, with 12 bases between them. This CDR3 contains 15 residues. The V gene's germline CDR1 is SGHRS and CDR2 YFSETQ. As DNA, the CDR3 is TGCGCCAGCAGCTTAGGACAACTGAAGAACACTGAAGCTTTCTTT. This codes for CASSLGQLKNTEAFF.

The chain couples TRBV29-1 to TRBJ2-1, with D perhaps being TRBD1 or TRBD2 (5 bases each). The ends were cut back, 4 bases at V and 9 bases at J, with 22 bases in the middle. From germline, CDR1 is SQVTM and CDR2 ANQGSEA. The CDR3 covers 15 residues. CDR3 sequence reads: CSVGGIGSNIGEQFF. CDR3 bases: TGCAGCGTTGGGGGGATAGGCTCAAATATCGGTGAGCAGTTCTTC.

V usage is TRBV6-1 and J usage is TRBJ2-3; unclear D gene. V lost 5 bases to trimming and J lost 3 bases, with 15 bases between them. Germline loops: CDR1 MNHNS, CDR2 SASEGT. The CDR3 covers 15 residues. CDR3 sequence reads: CASSRTFSPTDTQYF. The CDR3, as DNA: TGTGCCAGCAGTAGGACGTTCTCGCCGACAGATACGCAGTATTTT.

The chain joins TRBV15 to TRBJ1-2; D is uncertain. V was cut by 0 bases and J by 2 bases, with 4 bases left in between. The CDR3 totals 13 residues. Germline CDR1 is LNHNV and CDR2 is YYDKDF (reference sequence). CDR3 amino acids: CATSREGNYGYTF. Written as DNA, the CDR3 is TGTGCCACCAGCAGAGAGGGGAACTATGGCTACACCTTC. Full variable domain (remainder filled in from reference TRBV15 and TRBJ1-2): DAMVIQNPRYQVTQFGKPVTLSCSQTLNHNVMYWYQQKSSQAPKLLFHYYDKDFNNEADTPDNFQSRRPNTSFCFLDIRSPGLGDTAMYLCATSREGNYGYTFGSGTRLTVV.

This clone was detected only a few times. This rearrangement joins TRBV19 to TRBJ2-1; a possible D gene is TRBD2 (6 bases). Germline lookup yields CDR1 LNHDA and CDR2 SQIVND (reference sequence). Trimming stripped 4 bases from V and 8 bases from J, with 24 bases between. The CDR3 contains 17 residues. CDR3 sequence reads: CASSSVGTRGAPYEQFF. The CDR3 nucleotides are TGTGCCAGTAGTAGTGTAGGGACGCGCGGGGCCCCTTATGAGCAGTTCTTC.

The chain has TRBV28 and TRBJ1-2, with 7 bases fitting TRBD1. V shed 4 bases, J shed 4 bases, and the junction held 6 bases outside the gene matches. CDR3 length equals 14 residues. CDR1 MDHEN and CDR2 SYDVKM come from the germline V gene. The DNA for the CDR3 is TGTGCCAGCAGTTACCCGACAGGGATCTATGGCTACACCTTC. As protein: CASSYPTGIYGYTF.

This chain joins TRBV7-2 and TRBJ2-7, with D tentatively TRBD1 or TRBD2 (5 bases each). Germline loops: CDR1 SGHTA, CDR2 FQGNSA. The CDR3 consists of 15 residues. The ends were cut back, 5 bases at V and 7 bases at J, with 21 bases in the middle. This CDR3 reads CASSPRGDYVGEQYF. The CDR3 DNA sequence: TGTGCCAGCAGCCCACGAGGGGATTATGTGGGTGAGCAGTACTTC.